The 28 T cell receptor beta chains in this list originate from one sample, sequenced in a study of blood T cells in healthy people across ages. Primed by a sample-barcoded 5' primer and a J-beta primer mix, a second PCR proceeded for roughly 7 to 11 cycles. TCRdb reanalysed the 5' RACE reads using MiXCR and keeps one entry per CDR3 protein. The sample consists of around 1.5 million distinct CDR3 sequences, approximately 59% of them appearing once. The sample comprised blood. The receptor set was obtained from a man between 18 and 29 years old in good health.

The rearrangement joins TRBV29-1 to TRBJ2-7, with 8 bases identical to TRBD1. Germline values: CDR1 SQVTM, CDR2 ANQGSEA. The CDR3 totals 17 residues. V gave up 0 bases and J gave up 3 bases; unmatched junction bases: 13. CDR3 sequence reads: CSVEETRTRTGYYEQYF. The CDR3 region has the DNA TGCAGCGTTGAAGAGACCCGAACTCGGACAGGGTACTACGAGCAGTACTTC.

This chain joins TRBV14 and TRBJ2-1; the match to TRBD2 covers 13 bases. The CDR3 has 15 residues. The ends lost 6 bases at V and 8 bases at J; junction bases unmatched: 7. Per germline, CDR1 SGHDN and CDR2 FVKESK. The CDR3 region is CASRLAGGPIHEQFF. CDR3 DNA sequence: TGTGCCAGCAGACTAGCGGGAGGGCCGATCCATGAGCAGTTCTTC.

The chain employs TRBV6-5 and TRBJ1-6, with 7 bases that match TRBD1. V was clipped by 0 bases and J by 0 bases; unmatched bases: 5. The germline gives CDR1 MNHEY, CDR2 SVGAGI. The CDR3 totals 18 residues. CDR3 coding DNA: TGTGCCAGCAGTTACTCGAAGGACAGGAACTCCTATAATTCACCCCTCCACTTT. Protein sequence: CASSYSKDRNSYNSPLHF.

This chain uses TRBV5-1 with TRBJ2-3, with 8 bases that match TRBD1. The CDR3 runs 14 residues. Germline V gene data show CDR1 as SGHRS and CDR2 as YFSETQ. The V and J ends lost 6 bases and 0 bases, in that order; junction bases with no gene match: 3. The CDR3 nucleotides read TGCGCCAGCACCGACAGGGGAAGCACAGATACGCAGTATTTT. Encoded protein: CASTDRGSTDTQYF.

V gene TRBV10-3 combines with J gene TRBJ1-4; 7 bases map to TRBD1. CDR1 is ENHRY, CDR2 SYGVKD, per germline. V was pared by 2 bases and J by 7 bases, with 10 bases of the junction left unmatched. CDR3 length: 16 residues. The CDR3 reads CAISEATGYTSEKLFF. CDR3 nucleotides: TGTGCCATCAGTGAGGCGACAGGGTATACCTCTGAAAAACTGTTTTTT.

The chain uses TRBV24-1 and TRBJ2-3, with 7 bases that match TRBD2. V dropped 0 bases and J dropped 8; count of bases not matched to a gene: 1. The CDR3 sequence is 13 residues long. From germline, CDR1 is KGHDR and CDR2 SFDVKD. CDR3: CATSDLRGGTQYF. For the CDR3, the DNA is TGTGCCACCAGTGATTTGCGCGGGGGTACGCAGTATTTT.

This chain links TRBV9 with TRBJ1-2; D remains unclear. The CDR3 has 14 residues. CDR1 is SGDLS and CDR2 is YYNGEE in the germline V gene. Trimming cost V 4 bases and J 5 bases, with 15 bases left between them. CDR3: CASSPSRLGYGYTF. In DNA form, the CDR3 reads TGTGCCAGCAGCCCCTCTCGACTAGGGTATGGCTACACCTTC.

The J gene is TRBJ1-1, the V gene TRBV4-2; 8 nucleotides align to TRBD1. CDR1 is LGHNA, CDR2 YNFKEQ, per germline. V was pared by 0 bases and J by 0 bases, with 6 bases of the junction left unmatched. This CDR3 is built from 17 residues. The CDR3 DNA follows: TGTGCCAGCAGCCAAGACTTCCAGGGGGCTGTGAACACTGAAGCTTTCTTT. Translation gives CASSQDFQGAVNTEAFF.

This clonotype has a handful of counts. The chain links TRBV7-8 to TRBJ2-5; D gene unclear. The ends were cut back, 3 bases at V and 4 bases at J, with 6 bases in the middle. Germline loops: CDR1 SGHVS, CDR2 FQNEAQ. The CDR3 spans 12 residues. This CDR3 is CASSFTPETQYF. The CDR3 DNA sequence: TGTGCCAGCAGCTTCACCCCAGAGACCCAGTACTTC.

The chain carries TRBV2 and TRBJ2-1, with 10 bases identical to TRBD2. J was trimmed by 5 bases and V by 2 bases; bases with no gene match: 3. Per the germline V gene, CDR1 is SNHLY and CDR2 is FYNNEI. CDR3 length: 15 amino acids. The chain's CDR3 is CASSESLAGDNEQFF. CDR3 bases: TGTGCCAGCAGTGAAAGCCTAGCGGGGGACAATGAGCAGTTCTTC. Drawing the rest from reference TRBV2 and TRBJ2-1, the complete variable domain is EPEVTQTPSHQVTQMGQEVILRCVPISNHLYFYWYRQILGQKVEFLVSFYNNEISEKSEIFDDQFSVERPDGSNFTLKIRSTKLEDSAMYFCASSESLAGDNEQFFGPGTRLTVL.

This chain links TRBV20-1 with TRBJ2-6; D is uncertain. The V end lost 0 bases, the J end lost 0 bases, and 12 bases lay between the germline ends. Germline V CDR1 and CDR2: DFQATT, SNEGSKA (reference sequence). The CDR3 runs 17 residues. CDR3 region: CSARDVGTNSGANVLTF. The CDR3 DNA reads TGCAGTGCTAGAGATGTGGGCACCAACTCTGGGGCCAACGTCCTGACTTTC.

The rearrangement links TRBV10-1 to TRBJ2-4, with D hard to call. The CDR3 totals 15 residues. The germline V gene encodes CDR1 WNHNN and CDR2 SYGVQD (reference sequence). V was pared by 4 bases and J by 0 bases, with 10 bases between. The CDR3 region has the DNA TGCGCCAGCAGTGGGTCAGTAGCAGCCAAAAACATTCAGTACTTC. As protein: CASSGSVAAKNIQYF.

This clonotype appeared a few times. V and J are TRBV29-1 and TRBJ1-2; no clear D gene. CDR3 size: 14 residues. Trimming removed 4 bases at V and 5 bases at J, with 17 bases between. Germline V gene sequence: CDR1 SQVTM, CDR2 ANQGSEA. The CDR3 reads CSVGRGAVNYGYTF. The CDR3 bases are TGCAGCGTTGGTCGCGGAGCGGTGAATTATGGCTACACCTTC.

This sequence joins TRBV9 and TRBJ2-3, with TRBD2 matching over 7 bases. The CDR3 covers 16 residues. Germline V gives CDR1 SGDLS, CDR2 YYNGEE. J was trimmed by 1 base and V by 3 bases; bases with no gene match: 8. The CDR3 is CASSGQRGTRTDTQYF. The CDR3 region has the DNA TGTGCCAGCAGCGGACAGCGGGGAACTCGCACAGATACGCAGTATTTT.

This clonotype turned up a few times. The chain carries TRBV5-1 and TRBJ1-2, with 12 bases matching TRBD1. CDR1 and CDR2 (germline): SGHRS, YFSETQ. Losses at the gene ends were 4 bases for V and 4 bases for J; bases not matched to a gene: 14. CDR3 length: 18 residues. The DNA of the CDR3 is TGCGCCAGCAGCCCCCAGGGACAGGGGGCTTCGTCTGTCTATGGCTACACCTTC. It encodes CASSPQGQGASSVYGYTF.

This chain uses TRBV5-5 with TRBJ2-3; a possible D gene is TRBD2 (6 bases). The ends were cut back, 2 bases at V and 0 bases at J, with 13 bases in the middle. The CDR3 loop spans 16 amino acids. The germline gives CDR1 SGHKS, CDR2 YYEKEE (reference sequence). The CDR3 protein is CASSFIPAGSTDTQYF. Written as DNA, the CDR3 is TGTGCCAGCAGCTTTATTCCAGCGGGTAGCACAGATACGCAGTATTTT.

The V and J genes are TRBV5-5 and TRBJ2-7; D unclear. Germline V gene lookup returns CDR1 SGHKS and CDR2 YYEKEE (reference sequence). With 2 bases removed from V and 1 base from J, the gap between germline ends came to 13 bases. CDR3 length equals 15 residues. CDR3 residues: CASSFFRGNSYEQYF. The DNA for the CDR3 is TGTGCCAGCAGCTTCTTTAGAGGAAATTCCTACGAGCAGTACTTC. The full variable domain, rest sourced from reference TRBV5-5 and TRBJ2-7, is DAGVTQSPTHLIKTRGQQVTLRCSPISGHKSVSWYQQVLGQGPQFIFQYYEKEERGRGNFPDRFSARQFPNYSSELNVNALLLGDSALYLCASSFFRGNSYEQYFGPGTRLTVT.

This clonotype came up a few times. This chain joins TRBV5-1 and TRBJ2-7, with a weak D call TRBD2 (6 bases). The CDR3 is 15 residues long. V gave up 2 bases and J gave up 3 bases, with 15 bases separating them. Germline V gene lookup returns CDR1 SGHRS and CDR2 YFSETQ. The DNA of the CDR3 is TGCGCCAGCAGCTTTAGTGTGGGAGGAGGCTACGAGCAGTACTTC. Its protein is CASSFSVGGGYEQYF.

The rearrangement uses TRBV19 and TRBJ2-7; 10 bases line up with TRBD1. Germline assignment: CDR1 LNHDA and CDR2 SQIVND (reference sequence). V lost 3 bases to trimming and J lost 9 bases; unmatched junction nucleotides: 5. The CDR3 runs 13 residues. This chain's CDR3 is CASSIRDRGGQYF. Here the CDR3 DNA reads TGTGCCAGTAGTATCCGGGACAGGGGCGGGCAGTACTTC. Based on the CDR3 plus reference TRBV19 and TRBJ2-7, the full variable domain is DGGITQSPKYLFRKEGQNVTLSCEQNLNHDAMYWYRQDPGQGLRLIYYSQIVNDFQKGDIAEGYSVSREKKESFPLTVTSAQKNPTAFYLCASSIRDRGGQYFGPGTRLTVT.

V usage is TRBV4-1 and J usage is TRBJ2-3, with TRBD1 identical over 7 bases. V was clipped by 0 bases and J by 2 bases; unmatched bases: 5. The CDR3 has 16 amino acids. The germline CDR1 and CDR2 sequences are MGHRA and YSYEKL. The CDR3 loop reads CASSQDRGQLTDTQYF. The CDR3 DNA sequence: TGCGCCAGCAGCCAAGATAGGGGACAGCTCACAGATACGCAGTATTTT.

As for this clonotype: At one of its ends the junction is not consistent with the germline gene, which may arise from a read error. The gene calls are TRBV12-3 or TRBV12-4 and TRBJ1-1; no definite D call. CDR3 size: 13 residues. CDR3 bases: TGTGCCAGCGGACCGACGGAGAACACTGAGGCTTTCTTT. Translation: CASGPTENTEAFF.

In its sample, this clonotype was seen once. The chain is built from TRBV6-5 and TRBJ1-1; no reliable D call. Trimming pared 2 bases from V and 5 bases from J, leaving 12 bases between. The CDR3 spans 14 residues. CDR1 and CDR2 from the germline V gene are MNHEY and SVGAGI. CDR3 DNA: TGTGCCAGCAGTTACCGACCTTACAAGACTGAAGCTTTCTTT. Translated, it gives CASSYRPYKTEAFF.

V and J are TRBV15 and TRBJ2-3, with a possible D match to TRBD1 (5 bases). Germline CDR1 reads LNHNV; CDR2 reads YYDKDF (reference sequence). This CDR3 contains 17 residues. V lost 2 bases and J lost 0, with 15 bases in between. The CDR3, as DNA: TGTGCCACCAGCAGACCTTGGACACATACGAGCACAGATACGCAGTATTTT. Its translation: CATSRPWTHTSTDTQYF.

Only a few counts were recorded for this clonotype. The chain carries TRBV3-1 and TRBJ2-3; the D is unclear. There are 14 residues in the CDR3. The V end lost 4 bases, the J end lost 2 bases, and 10 bases lay between the germline ends. From germline, CDR1 is LGHDT and CDR2 YNNKEL (reference sequence). DNA of the CDR3: TGTGCCAGCAGCCGCCAGCCAAACACAGATACGCAGTATTTT. This translates into CASSRQPNTDTQYF.

The chain recombines TRBV29-1 with TRBJ2-5; D might be TRBD2 (6 bases). The V end lost 4 bases, the J end lost 9 bases, and 9 bases lay between the germline ends. Looked up from germline, CDR1 is SQVTM and CDR2 is ANQGSEA. The CDR3 is made up of 10 amino acids. In DNA, the CDR3 is TGCAGCGTTGGACCGGGGGCCCAGTACTTC. It is translated as CSVGPGAQYF.

V and J are TRBV20-1 and TRBJ1-2, with a weak D call TRBD1 (6 bases). Germline CDR1 DFQATT, CDR2 SNEGSKA (reference sequence). The CDR3 has 13 residues. Trimming removed 0 bases at V and 8 bases at J, with 13 bases between. The CDR3 loop is CSARDPDRTGYTF. In nucleotides, the CDR3 is TGCAGTGCTAGAGATCCGGACAGAACAGGCTACACCTTC.

This chain links TRBV15 with TRBJ2-4; 10 bases match TRBD2. Germline trimming cut 0 bases from V and 13 bases from J; bases unmatched to any gene: 12. The CDR3 is made up of 16 amino acids. CDR1 and CDR2 from the germline V gene are LNHNV and YYDKDF (reference sequence). The CDR3 here is CATSRDLAGAYNEQYF. DNA for the CDR3: TGTGCCACCAGCAGAGATCTAGCGGGAGCCTACAATGAGCAGTACTTC.

The chain recombines TRBV7-9 with TRBJ1-6, with unresolved D. This CDR3 is built from 14 residues. Germline V gene sequence: CDR1 SEHNR, CDR2 FQNEAQ (reference sequence). Trimming left V 2 bases short and J 6 bases short, with 8 bases between. CDR3 residues: CASSLPGSNSPLHF. In nucleotides, the CDR3 is TGTGCCAGCAGCTTACCGGGGAGTAATTCACCCCTCCACTTT.